This entry lists 17 T cell receptor beta chains sequenced from one sample in a study of T cells in Graves' hyperthyroidism and ophthalmopathy. Researchers amplified the TCR beta CDR3 regions from RNA transcripts. The HTBI primer set drove a first-round RT-PCR of the TCR CDR3. TCRdb analysed the multiplex PCR reads with MiXCR anew, one entry per CDR3 protein. The sample includes some 600,000 distinct CDR3 sequences, about 14% of them seen just once. Sequencing was carried out using blood. The source of these receptors is a woman under 40 with Graves' hyperthyroidism that later progressed to Graves' ophthalmopathy.

This clonotype has ten or more counts. V is TRBV10-3 and J is TRBJ1-1; D remains ambiguous. V was cut by 6 bases and J by 5 bases, with 19 bases left in between. The length of the CDR3 is 15 residues. Germline lookup yields CDR1 ENHRY and CDR2 SYGVKD. The CDR3 bases are TGTGCCATCAGGGAGGACGGATCGCAGAGGACTGAAGCTTTCTTT. Amino acids: CAIREDGSQRTEAFF.

This clonotype was found many times. The chain links TRBV19 to TRBJ2-3; the match to TRBD1 covers 10 bases. Germline lookup yields CDR1 LNHDA and CDR2 SQIVND (reference sequence). The CDR3 runs to 13 residues. Trimming at V came to 10 bases and at J to 5 bases, leaving 6 bases not matched to a gene. The DNA of the CDR3 is TGTGCCACGCTCCGGGACAGGGGAGATACGCAGTATTTT. It encodes CATLRDRGDTQYF.

This clonotype has at least ten counts. This chain uses TRBV28 with TRBJ2-3; 10 bases are shared with TRBD2. Germline-derived CDR1 and CDR2 are MDHEN and SYDVKM. This CDR3 has 13 residues. The V and J ends lost 5 bases and 6 bases, in that order; junction bases with no gene match: 2. CDR3 in DNA: TGTGCCAGCAGTCCTAGCGGGAGCGATACGCAGTATTTT. Its protein product is CASSPSGSDTQYF.

This clonotype turned up a few times. The rearrangement joins TRBV14 to TRBJ2-1; unclear D gene. The CDR3 is 18 amino acids. V was cut by 4 bases and J by 4 bases, with 23 bases left in between. Germline V gives CDR1 SGHDN, CDR2 FVKESK. This chain's CDR3 is CASSPPRPEWDVYNEQFF. CDR3 nucleotide sequence: TGTGCCAGCAGCCCTCCAAGGCCAGAATGGGATGTTTACAATGAGCAGTTCTTC.

The sample holds many counts of this clonotype. This chain links TRBV5-1 with TRBJ2-7; D uncertain. The CDR3 sequence is 13 residues long. With 5 bases removed from V and 0 bases from J, the gap between germline ends came to 9 bases. CDR1 is SGHRS and CDR2 is YFSETQ in the germline V gene. The CDR3 coding sequence is TGCGCCAGCAGTTATACGGCCTCCTACGAGCAGTACTTC. This encodes CASSYTASYEQYF.

Only a few counts were recorded for this clonotype. The rearrangement links TRBV7-2 to TRBJ2-1; the D is unclear. V was clipped by 5 bases and J by 1 base, with 15 bases between them. This CDR3 is built from 16 residues. CDR1 is SGHTA and CDR2 is FQGNSA in the germline V gene. The CDR3 coding sequence is TGTGCCAGCAGCCGGAGAAACATGGGGTCCTACAATGAGCAGTTCTTC. It specifies CASSRRNMGSYNEQFF.

This clonotype was detected many times. CDR3 coding DNA: TGTGCCAGCAGCTCCATCGGGGCGGGAACCCCCTACAATGAGCAGTTCTTC. As protein: CASSSIGAGTPYNEQFF. The rearrangement joins TRBV9 to TRBJ2-1; D might be TRBD2 (6 bases). V lost 4 bases and J lost 2, with 19 bases in between. Per the germline V gene, CDR1 is SGDLS and CDR2 is YYNGEE. The CDR3 covers 17 residues.

Concerning this clonotype: At one end, the junction sequence differs from germline, possibly due to a read error. V is TRBV30 and J is TRBJ1-5; possibly TRBD1 for D (5 bases). The CDR3 has 16 amino acids. CDR1 GTSNPN and CDR2 SVGIG come from the germline V gene (reference sequence). The CDR3 region is CAWGVRYGAGAQPQHF. The DNA for the CDR3 is TGTGCCTGGGGTGTACGGTATGGGGCAGGTGCTCAGCCCCAGCATTTT.

This clonotype came up a few times. The rearrangement uses TRBV19 and TRBJ2-1, with 9 bases lining up with TRBD2. V dropped 6 bases and J dropped 6; count of bases not matched to a gene: 6. Germline V lookup: CDR1 LNHDA, CDR2 SQIVND (reference sequence). The CDR3 sequence is 14 residues long. The chain's CDR3 is CASSSSGMSNEQFF. Written as DNA, the CDR3 is TGTGCCAGTAGCTCTAGCGGGATGAGCAATGAGCAGTTCTTC.

This clonotype was recorded a few times. The chain carries TRBV29-1 and TRBJ2-3; 13 positions match TRBD2. Per germline, CDR1 SQVTM and CDR2 ANQGSEA. With 6 bases clipped from V and 2 bases from J, the junction kept 5 bases outside the gene matches. The CDR3 is made up of 15 amino acids. The chain's CDR3 is CSVDGTSGDTDTQYF. In DNA, the CDR3 is TGCAGCGTAGACGGGACTAGCGGGGACACAGATACGCAGTATTTT.

Concerning this clonotype: A much larger clone is a single base away; this may be a read error. V is TRBV30 and J is TRBJ2-5; D remains unclear. The CDR3 has 14 residues. V was pared by 1 base and J by 6 bases, with 15 bases between. Germline V gene lookup returns CDR1 GTSNPN and CDR2 SVGIG (reference sequence). The CDR3 region has the DNA TGTGCCTGGAGTGAATTGACCTGGGATAAGACCCAGTACTTC. Residues: CAWSELTWDKTQYF.

The sample holds many counts of this clonotype. The J gene is TRBJ1-2, the V gene TRBV9, with D maybe TRBD1 (6 bases). In germline, CDR1 is SGDLS, CDR2 YYNGEE. V was cut by 2 bases and J by 0 bases, with 11 bases left in between. The CDR3 runs to 15 residues. The CDR3 sequence is CASSVQGGSNYGYTF. The CDR3 coding sequence is TGTGCCAGCAGCGTTCAAGGGGGTTCTAACTATGGCTACACCTTC. The whole variable domain, remainder taken from reference TRBV9 and TRBJ1-2, is DSGVTQTPKHLITATGQRVTLRCSPRSGDLSVYWYQQSLDQGLQFLIQYYNGEERAKGNILERFSAQQFPDLHSELNLSSLELGDSALYFCASSVQGGSNYGYTFGSGTRLTVV.

The chain has TRBV19 and TRBJ1-5; TRBD1 might be the D (5 bases). V was pared by 5 bases and J by 4 bases, with 15 bases between. In germline, CDR1 is LNHDA, CDR2 SQIVND (reference sequence). This CDR3 has 15 amino acids. The CDR3 DNA is TGTGCCAGTAGTGGGGCCGGGATAGGTAATCAGCCCCAGCATTTT. Amino acid sequence: CASSGAGIGNQPQHF.

This clonotype showed up just a few times. V usage is TRBV7-3 and J usage is TRBJ2-1; the match to TRBD2 covers 7 bases. This CDR3 spans 14 amino acids. After removal of 0 bases from V and 7 bases from J, the junction contained 3 bases not matched to a gene. The germline CDR1 and CDR2 sequences are SGHTA and FQGTGA. CDR3 residues: CASSLTGGSNEQFF. The CDR3 nucleotides read TGTGCCAGCAGCTTAACGGGCGGGAGTAATGAGCAGTTCTTC.

V gene TRBV20-1 combines with J gene TRBJ1-2, with D maybe TRBD1 (6 bases). V was pared by 5 bases and J by 8 bases, with 15 bases between. CDR3 length equals 12 residues. Germline V gene lookup returns CDR1 DFQATT and CDR2 SNEGSKA (reference sequence). The CDR3 is CSAGAGQGGYTF. As DNA, the CDR3 is TGCAGTGCTGGGGCGGGGCAGGGGGGCTACACCTTC.

This clonotype was recorded many times. The rearrangement joins TRBV27 to TRBJ1-1; D unresolved. The CDR3 runs 15 residues. Trimming cost V 0 bases and J 4 bases, with 12 bases left between them. The germline CDR1 and CDR2 sequences are MNHEY and SMNVEV (reference sequence). CDR3 nucleotides: TGTGCCAGCAGTTTATCAACGGTGACGGGCACTGAAGCTTTCTTT. Amino acid sequence: CASSLSTVTGTEAFF.

This clonotype showed up many times. The chain recombines TRBV6-2 or TRBV6-3 with TRBJ1-1, with D possibly TRBD1 on 5 matching bases. The CDR3 sequence is 14 residues long. The V gene lost 4 bases and the J gene lost 0 bases, with 9 bases spanning the gap. Germline assignment: CDR1 MNHEY and CDR2 SVGEGT. For the CDR3, the DNA is TGTGCCAGCAGTTCCATACAGGTGAACACTGAAGCTTTCTTT. The encoded protein is CASSSIQVNTEAFF.